This TCR beta chain is drawn from a study of shared T cell receptors in the human thymus. With V trimmed by 6 bases and J by 1 base, 5 bases remained unmatched. Germline V gives CDR1 SNHLY, CDR2 FYNNEI. The CDR3 length is 14 residues. Assay: immunoSEQ multiplex PCR; the TCRdb copy retains only in-frame clones and omits some. The sample yields approximately 580,000 clones, approximately 80% seen once. The data were also submitted as part of a second study, on human thymus T cells. As reported in that work: Resections that were taken during corrective heart surgery supplied the thymus tissue. Related studies found that unrelated individuals share highly overlapping thymic repertoires.

The chain uses TRBV2 and TRBJ1-1, with TRBD1 matching over 7 bases. This clonotype was obtained from a boy in the first two years of life with a congenital heart defect. The sequenced sample was thymocytes. The CDR3 DNA sequence: TGTGCCAGCAGGAGACAGGGACAGAACACTGAAGCTTTCTTT. Translation gives CASRRQGQNTEAFF.